The clone carrying this T cell receptor (beta chain) was seen a handful of times. This entry is derived from a study of early stage breast cancer tumors. Whole-study context: About 70% of the 16 invasive tumors were ER+, PR+ and HER2-.

The CDR3 is 16 amino acids. Germline CDR1 LNHDA, CDR2 SQIVND (reference sequence). Trimming took 0 bases from V and 0 from J, leaving 9 bases between them. Blood replicates held 0.5 ug DNA, tumor or normal breast about 1.5 ug, two each. Repertoires were generated with immunoSEQ multiplex PCR, while TCRdb's copy carries only in-frame clones and drops some. The sample carries around 28,000 clones, around 70% recorded once. This receptor was identified in a person aged 50-59 years with breast cancer. The chain carries TRBV19 and TRBJ1-3, with TRBD1 as a possible D gene (5 bases). The material sequenced was blood. In nucleotides, the CDR3 is TGTGCCAGTAGTATAGATCCGGGACCCTCTGGAAACACCATATATTTT. It encodes CASSIDPGPSGNTIYF.